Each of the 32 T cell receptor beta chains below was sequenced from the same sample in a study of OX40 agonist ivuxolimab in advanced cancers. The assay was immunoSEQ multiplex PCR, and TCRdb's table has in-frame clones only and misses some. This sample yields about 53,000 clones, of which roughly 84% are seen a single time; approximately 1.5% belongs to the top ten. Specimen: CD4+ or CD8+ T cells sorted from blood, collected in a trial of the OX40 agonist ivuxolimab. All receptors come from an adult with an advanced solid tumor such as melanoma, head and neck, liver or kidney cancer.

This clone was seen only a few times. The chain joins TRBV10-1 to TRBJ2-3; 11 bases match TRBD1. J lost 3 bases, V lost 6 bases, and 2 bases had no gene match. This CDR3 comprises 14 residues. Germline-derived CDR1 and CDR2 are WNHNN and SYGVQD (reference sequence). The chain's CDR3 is CASSGTGGTDTQYF. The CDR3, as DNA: TGCGCCAGCAGCGGGACAGGGGGTACAGATACGCAGTATTTT.

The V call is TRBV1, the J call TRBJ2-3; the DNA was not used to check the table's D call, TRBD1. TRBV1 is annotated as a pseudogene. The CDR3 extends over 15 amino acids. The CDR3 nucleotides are TGCACCAGCAGCCCAATACAGGGGATTAAAGATACGCAGTATTTT. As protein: CTSSPIQGIKDTQYF.

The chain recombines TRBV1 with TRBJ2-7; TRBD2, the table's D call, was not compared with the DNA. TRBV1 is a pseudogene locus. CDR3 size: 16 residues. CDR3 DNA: TGCACCAGCAGCCAAGAAAGCGGGCGGAGCTCCTACGAGCAGTACTTC. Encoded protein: CTSSQESGRSSYEQYF.

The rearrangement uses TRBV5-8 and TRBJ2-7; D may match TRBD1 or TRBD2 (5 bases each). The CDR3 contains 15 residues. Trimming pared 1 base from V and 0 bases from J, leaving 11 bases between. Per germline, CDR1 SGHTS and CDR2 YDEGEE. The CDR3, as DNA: TGTGCCAGCAGCTTGTCCGAGGGGTTCTCCTACGAGCAGTACTTC. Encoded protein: CASSLSEGFSYEQYF.

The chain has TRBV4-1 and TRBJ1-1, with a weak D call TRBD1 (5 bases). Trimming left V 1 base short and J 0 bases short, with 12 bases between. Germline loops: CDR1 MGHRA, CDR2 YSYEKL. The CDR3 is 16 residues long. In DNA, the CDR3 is TGCGCCAGCAGCCAAGTTTCAGGGATCTTGAACACTGAAGCTTTCTTT. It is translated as CASSQVSGILNTEAFF.

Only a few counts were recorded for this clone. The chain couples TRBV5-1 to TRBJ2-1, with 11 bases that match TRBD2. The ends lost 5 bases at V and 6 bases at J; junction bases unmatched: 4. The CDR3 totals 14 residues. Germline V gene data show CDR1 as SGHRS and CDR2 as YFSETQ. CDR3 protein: CASRLAGVINEQFF. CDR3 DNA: TGCGCCAGCAGACTAGCGGGAGTCATCAATGAGCAGTTCTTC.

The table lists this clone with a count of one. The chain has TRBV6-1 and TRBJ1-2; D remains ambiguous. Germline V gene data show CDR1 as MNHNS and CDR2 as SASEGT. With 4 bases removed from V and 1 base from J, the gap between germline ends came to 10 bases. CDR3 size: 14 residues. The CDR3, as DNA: TGTGCCAGCAGTGTTGGAGGAATTAACTATGGCTACACCTTC. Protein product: CASSVGGINYGYTF.

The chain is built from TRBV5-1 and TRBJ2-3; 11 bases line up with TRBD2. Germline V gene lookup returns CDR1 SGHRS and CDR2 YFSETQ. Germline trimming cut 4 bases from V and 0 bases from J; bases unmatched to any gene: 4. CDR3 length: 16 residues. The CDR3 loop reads CASSPRTSGSTDTQYF. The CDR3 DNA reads TGCGCCAGCAGCCCCCGGACTAGCGGGAGCACAGATACGCAGTATTTT.

CDR3 in amino acids: CASVREESGTQYF. Written as DNA, the CDR3 is TGTGCCAGCGTCCGAGAGGAGTCGGGGACCCAGTACTTC. This chain connects TRBV5-6 to TRBJ2-5; no definite D call. Germline V gives CDR1 SGHDT, CDR2 YYEEEE. There are 13 residues in the CDR3. Trimming shortened V by 7 bases and J by 7 bases, and 17 bases separated the two germline ends.

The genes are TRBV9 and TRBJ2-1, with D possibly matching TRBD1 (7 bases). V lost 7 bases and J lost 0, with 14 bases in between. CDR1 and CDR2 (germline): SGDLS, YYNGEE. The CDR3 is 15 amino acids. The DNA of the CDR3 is TGTGCCAGCGCGAGACAGGGAGGCTCCTACAATGAGCAGTTCTTC. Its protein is CASARQGGSYNEQFF.

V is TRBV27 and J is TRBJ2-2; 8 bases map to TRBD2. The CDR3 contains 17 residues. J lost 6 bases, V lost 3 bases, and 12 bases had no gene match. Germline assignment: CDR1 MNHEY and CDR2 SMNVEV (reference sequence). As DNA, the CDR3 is TGTGCCAGCAGTTTCGGGCGGGGGGAGACGTTTTCCGGGGAGCTGTTTTTT. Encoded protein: CASSFGRGETFSGELFF.

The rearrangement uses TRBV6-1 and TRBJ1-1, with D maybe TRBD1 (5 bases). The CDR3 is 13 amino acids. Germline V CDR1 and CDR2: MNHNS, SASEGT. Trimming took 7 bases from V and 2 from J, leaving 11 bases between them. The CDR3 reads CASINQGNTEAFF. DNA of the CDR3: TGTGCCAGCATTAACCAGGGCAACACTGAAGCTTTCTTT.

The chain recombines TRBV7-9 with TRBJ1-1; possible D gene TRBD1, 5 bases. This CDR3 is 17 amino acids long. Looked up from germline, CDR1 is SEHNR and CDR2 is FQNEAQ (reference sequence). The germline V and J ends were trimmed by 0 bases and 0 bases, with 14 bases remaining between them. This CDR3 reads CASSLAGTAVMNTEAFF. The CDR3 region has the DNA TGTGCCAGCAGCTTAGCGGGGACCGCTGTCATGAACACTGAAGCTTTCTTT.

As DNA, the CDR3 is TGTGCCAGCAGCCGAACAGGGGGGGAAGGCTACACCTTC. This sequence encodes CASSRTGGEGYTF. This chain links TRBV7-3 with TRBJ1-2; 8 bases fit TRBD1. The V segment lost 5 bases and the J segment 8 bases; nucleotides outside the gene matches: 7. Looked up from germline, CDR1 is SGHTA and CDR2 is FQGTGA. This CDR3 is built from 13 residues.

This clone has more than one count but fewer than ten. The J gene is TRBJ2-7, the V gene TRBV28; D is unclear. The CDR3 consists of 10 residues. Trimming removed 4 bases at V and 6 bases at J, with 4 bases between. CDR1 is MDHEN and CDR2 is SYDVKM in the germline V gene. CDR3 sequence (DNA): TGTGCCAGCAGTTACCGCGAGCAGTACTTC. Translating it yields CASSYREQYF.

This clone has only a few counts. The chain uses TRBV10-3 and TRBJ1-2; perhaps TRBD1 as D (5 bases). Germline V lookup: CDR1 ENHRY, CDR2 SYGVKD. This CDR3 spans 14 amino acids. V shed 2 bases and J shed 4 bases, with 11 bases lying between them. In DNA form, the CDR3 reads TGTGCCATCAGTGAGGGGGCAGGGCGCTATGGCTACACCTTC. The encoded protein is CAISEGAGRYGYTF.

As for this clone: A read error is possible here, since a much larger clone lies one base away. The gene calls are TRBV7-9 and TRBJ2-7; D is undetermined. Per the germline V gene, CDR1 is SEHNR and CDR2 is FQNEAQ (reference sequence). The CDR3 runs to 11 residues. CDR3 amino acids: CVSSVSYEQYF. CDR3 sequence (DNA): TGTGTCAGCAGCGTCTCCTACGAGCAGTACTTC.

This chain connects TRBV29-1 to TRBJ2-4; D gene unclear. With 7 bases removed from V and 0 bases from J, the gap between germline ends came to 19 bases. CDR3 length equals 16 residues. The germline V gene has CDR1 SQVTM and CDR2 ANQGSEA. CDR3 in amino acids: CSASTSILLAKNIQYF. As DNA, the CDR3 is TGCAGCGCTAGTACATCGATACTCTTAGCCAAAAACATTCAGTACTTC. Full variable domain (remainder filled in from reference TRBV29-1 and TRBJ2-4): SAVISQKPSRDICQRGTSLTIQCQVDSQVTMMFWYRQQPGQSLTLIATANQGSEATYESGFVIDKFPISRPNLTFSTLTVSNMSPEDSSIYLCSASTSILLAKNIQYFGAGTRLSVL.

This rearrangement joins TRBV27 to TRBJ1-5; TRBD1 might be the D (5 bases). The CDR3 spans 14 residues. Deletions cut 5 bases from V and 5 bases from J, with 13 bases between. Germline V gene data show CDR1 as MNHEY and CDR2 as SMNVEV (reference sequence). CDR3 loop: CASSMGGGHQPQHF. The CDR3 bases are TGTGCCAGCAGTATGGGCGGGGGTCATCAGCCCCAGCATTTT.

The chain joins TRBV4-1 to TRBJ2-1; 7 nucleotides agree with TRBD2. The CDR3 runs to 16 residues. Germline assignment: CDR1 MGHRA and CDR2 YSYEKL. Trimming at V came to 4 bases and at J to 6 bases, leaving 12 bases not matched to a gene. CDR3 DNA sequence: TGCGCCAGCAGCCCAGACTTCGGGACTAAGATCAATGAGCAGTTCTTC. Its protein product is CASSPDFGTKINEQFF.

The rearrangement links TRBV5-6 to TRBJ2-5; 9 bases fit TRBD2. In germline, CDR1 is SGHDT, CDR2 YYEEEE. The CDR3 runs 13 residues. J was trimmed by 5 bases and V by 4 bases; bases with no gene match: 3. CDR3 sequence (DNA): TGTGCCAGCAGCCCTGGACTAGCGGAGACCCAGTACTTC. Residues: CASSPGLAETQYF.

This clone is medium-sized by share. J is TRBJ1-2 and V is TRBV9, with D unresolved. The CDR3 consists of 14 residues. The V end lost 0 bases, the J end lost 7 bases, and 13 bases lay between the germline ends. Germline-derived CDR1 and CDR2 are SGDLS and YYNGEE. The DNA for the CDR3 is TGTGCCAGCAGCGTAGAGGCTGGGTTCGGTGGCTACACCTTC. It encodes CASSVEAGFGGYTF.

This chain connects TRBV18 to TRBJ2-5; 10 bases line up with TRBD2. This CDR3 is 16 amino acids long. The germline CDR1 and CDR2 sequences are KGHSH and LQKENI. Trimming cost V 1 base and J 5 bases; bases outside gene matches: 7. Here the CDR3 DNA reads TGTGCCAGCTCACCACGAAGCGGGGGGGCCGGGGAGACCCAGTACTTC. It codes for CASSPRSGGAGETQYF.

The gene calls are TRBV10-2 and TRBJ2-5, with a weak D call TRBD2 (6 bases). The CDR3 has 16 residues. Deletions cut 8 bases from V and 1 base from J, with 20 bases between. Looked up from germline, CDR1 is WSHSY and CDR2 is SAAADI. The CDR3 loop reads CASWSGGAGPQETQYF. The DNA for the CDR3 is TGCGCCAGCTGGAGTGGAGGGGCGGGGCCCCAAGAGACCCAGTACTTC.

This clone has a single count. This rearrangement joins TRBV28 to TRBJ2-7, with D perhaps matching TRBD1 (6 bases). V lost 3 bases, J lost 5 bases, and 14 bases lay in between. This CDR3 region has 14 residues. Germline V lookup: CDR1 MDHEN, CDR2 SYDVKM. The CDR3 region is CASSFRKGVDEQYF. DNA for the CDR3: TGTGCCAGCAGTTTCAGAAAGGGGGTGGACGAGCAGTACTTC.

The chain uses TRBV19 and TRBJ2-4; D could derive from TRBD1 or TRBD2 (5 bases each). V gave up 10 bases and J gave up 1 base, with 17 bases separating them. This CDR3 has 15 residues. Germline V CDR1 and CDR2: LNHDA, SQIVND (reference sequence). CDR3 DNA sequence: TGTGCCACGGGACGGTTAGAGAACGCCAAAAACATTCAGTACTTC. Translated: CATGRLENAKNIQYF.

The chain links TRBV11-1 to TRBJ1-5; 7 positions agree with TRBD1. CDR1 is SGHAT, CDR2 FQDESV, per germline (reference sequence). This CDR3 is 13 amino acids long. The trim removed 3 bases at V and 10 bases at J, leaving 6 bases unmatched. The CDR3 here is CASSLGRDSPQHF. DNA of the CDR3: TGTGCCAGCAGCTTGGGGCGGGACAGTCCCCAGCATTTT. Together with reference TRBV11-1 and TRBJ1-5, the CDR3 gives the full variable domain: EAEVAQSPRYKITEKSQAVAFWCDPISGHATLYWYRQILGQGPELLVQFQDESVVDDSQLPKDRFSAERLKGVDSTLKIQPAELGDSAMYLCASSLGRDSPQHFGDGTRLSIL.

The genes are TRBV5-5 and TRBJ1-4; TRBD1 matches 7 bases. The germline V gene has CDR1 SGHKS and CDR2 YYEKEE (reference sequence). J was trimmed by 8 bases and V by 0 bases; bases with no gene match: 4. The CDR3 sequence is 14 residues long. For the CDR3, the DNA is TGTGCCAGCAGCTTGGGGACAGGAGGCGAAAAACTGTTTTTT. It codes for CASSLGTGGEKLFF.

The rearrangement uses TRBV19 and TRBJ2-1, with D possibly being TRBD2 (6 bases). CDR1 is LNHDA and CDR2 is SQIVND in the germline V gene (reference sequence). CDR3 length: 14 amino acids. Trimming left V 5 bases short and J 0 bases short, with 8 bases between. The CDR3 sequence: CASSARDSYNEQFF. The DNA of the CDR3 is TGTGCCAGTAGTGCGCGGGACTCCTACAATGAGCAGTTCTTC.

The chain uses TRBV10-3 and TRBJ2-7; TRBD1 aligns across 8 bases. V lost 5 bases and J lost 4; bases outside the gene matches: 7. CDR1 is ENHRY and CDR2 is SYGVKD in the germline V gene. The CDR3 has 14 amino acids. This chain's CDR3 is CAISTGGTGYEQYF. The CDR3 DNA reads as TGTGCCATCAGTACAGGGGGAACGGGATACGAGCAGTACTTC.

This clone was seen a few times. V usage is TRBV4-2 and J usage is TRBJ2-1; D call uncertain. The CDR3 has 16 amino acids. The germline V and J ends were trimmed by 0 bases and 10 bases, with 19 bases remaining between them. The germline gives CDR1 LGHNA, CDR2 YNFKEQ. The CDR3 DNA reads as TGTGCCAGCAGCCAAGACTTCGGCTCCCTTCCAAGAGAGCAGTTCTTC. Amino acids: CASSQDFGSLPREQFF.

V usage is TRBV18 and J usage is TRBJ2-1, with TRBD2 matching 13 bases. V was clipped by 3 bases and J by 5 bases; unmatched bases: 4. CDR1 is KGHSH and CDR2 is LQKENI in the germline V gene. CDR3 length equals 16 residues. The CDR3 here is CASSPQLAGGNNEQFF. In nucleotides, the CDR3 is TGTGCCAGCTCACCCCAACTAGCGGGGGGGAACAATGAGCAGTTCTTC.